The clone carrying this T cell receptor (beta chain) is a singleton in its sample. Antigen: not known. Sequencing used cDNA as its template, made by extracting RNA and reverse transcribing it. Libraries were prepared by immunoSEQ multiplex PCR; TCRdb keeps only in-frame clonotypes and omits some of them. The table includes about 140,000 clones, roughly 86% detected once. These data are taken from a study of CD8+ T cells in alopecia areata. The overall study: Twice a day, 5 to 10 mg of oral tofacitinib was administered to treated patients.

Noted treatment: oral pan-JAK inhibitor, 5-10 mg twice daily. The CDR3 is 15 residues long. The V segment lost 4 bases and the J segment 4 bases; nucleotides outside the gene matches: 5. Germline CDR1 and CDR2: MNHEY and SMNVEV (reference sequence). The study's findings and limits: Sequencing of scalp tissue also captures the resident alphabeta T cells of normal skin.

The clonotype originates from a human donor with alopecia areata. The chain employs TRBV27 and TRBJ2-5, with 11 nucleotides matching TRBD2. The sequences come from CD8+ T cells sorted from blood, collected at week 4, from a patient treated with tofacitinib. The CDR3 protein is CASSSGLAEGETQYF. CDR3 nucleotide sequence: TGTGCCAGCAGTTCGGGACTAGCGGAGGGAGAGACCCAGTACTTC.